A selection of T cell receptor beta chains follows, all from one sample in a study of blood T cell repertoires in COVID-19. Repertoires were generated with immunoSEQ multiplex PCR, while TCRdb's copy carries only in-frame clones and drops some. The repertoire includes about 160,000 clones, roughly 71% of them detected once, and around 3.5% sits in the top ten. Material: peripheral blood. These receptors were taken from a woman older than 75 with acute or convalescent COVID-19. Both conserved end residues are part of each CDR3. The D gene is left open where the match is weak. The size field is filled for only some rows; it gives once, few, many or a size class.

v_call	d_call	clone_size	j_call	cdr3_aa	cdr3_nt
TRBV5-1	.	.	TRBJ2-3	CASSLARGGADTQYF	TGCGCCAGCAGCTTGGCCAGGGGTGGCGCAGATACGCAGTATTTT
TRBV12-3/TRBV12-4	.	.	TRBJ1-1	CASSFGGYTEAFF	TGTGCCAGCAGTTTCGGCGGTTACACTGAAGCTTTCTTT
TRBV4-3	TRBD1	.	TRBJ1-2	CASSQDWTGRGGYTF	TGCGCCAGCAGCCAAGACTGGACAGGAAGGGGTGGCTACACCTTC
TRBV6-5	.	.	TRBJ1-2	CASSYDGQGLYGYTF	TGTGCCAGCAGTTACGATGGGCAGGGCCTCTATGGCTACACCTTC
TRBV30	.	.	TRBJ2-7	CAWSVQGHEQYF	TGTGCCTGGAGTGTACAGGGCCACGAGCAGTACTTC
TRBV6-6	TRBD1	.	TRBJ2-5	CASREGQNKETQYF	TGTGCCAGCAGAGAGGGACAGAACAAAGAGACCCAGTACTTC
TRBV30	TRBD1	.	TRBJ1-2	CAWSVQGAGYTF	TGTGCCTGGAGTGTACAGGGGGCGGGCTACACCTTC
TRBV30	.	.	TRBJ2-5	CAWSPHAARETQYF	TGTGCCTGGAGTCCCCATGCCGCGAGGGAGACCCAGTACTTC
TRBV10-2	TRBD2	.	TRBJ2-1	CASSLAGGPGDEQFF	TGCGCCAGCAGCCTAGCGGGGGGGCCGGGCGATGAGCAGTTCTTC
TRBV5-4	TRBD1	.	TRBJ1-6	CASSGQGDSPLHF	TGTGCCAGCTCAGGACAGGGAGATTCACCCCTCCACTTT
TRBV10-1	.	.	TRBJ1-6	CASSVGPNSPLHF	TGCGCCAGCAGTGTGGGCCCTAATTCACCCCTCCACTTT
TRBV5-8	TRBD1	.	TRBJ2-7	CASSPGQATYEQYF	TGTGCCAGCAGCCCGGGACAGGCTACCTACGAGCAGTACTTC
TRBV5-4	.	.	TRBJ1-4	CASSLGGGNTNEKLFF	TGTGCCAGCAGCTTGGGGGGCGGCAATACAAATGAAAAACTGTTTTTT
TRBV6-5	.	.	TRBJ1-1	CASTQGDYGAFF	TGTGCCAGCACCCAAGGGGATTACGGAGCTTTCTTT
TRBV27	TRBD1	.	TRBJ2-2	CASRTTGGNGELFF	TGTGCCAGCAGAACGACAGGGGGAAACGGGGAGCTGTTTTTT
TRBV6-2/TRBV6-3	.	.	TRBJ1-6	CASSYFLSSYNSPLHF	TGTGCCAGCAGTTATTTTCTGAGCTCCTATAATTCACCCCTCCACTTT
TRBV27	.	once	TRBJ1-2	CASTKLTALNYGYTF	TGTGCCAGCACTAAATTGACAGCACTTAACTATGGCTACACCTTC
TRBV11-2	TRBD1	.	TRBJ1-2	CASSTRQGGYGYTF	TGTGCCAGCAGCACCAGACAGGGAGGATATGGCTACACCTTC
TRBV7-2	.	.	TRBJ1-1	CASSWNRVKTEAFF	TGTGCCAGCAGCTGGAACAGGGTAAAGACTGAAGCTTTCTTT
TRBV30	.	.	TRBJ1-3	CAWSEGHLSSGNTIYF	TGTGCCTGGAGTGAGGGACACCTGAGCTCTGGAAACACCATATATTTT
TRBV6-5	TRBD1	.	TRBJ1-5	CASSRTGLGNQPQHF	TGTGCCAGCAGCCGGACAGGGTTAGGCAATCAGCCCCAGCATTTT
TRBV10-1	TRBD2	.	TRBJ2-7	CASSESNPLAGRTYEQYF	TGCGCCAGCAGTGAGTCAAACCCACTAGCGGGGCGCACATACGAGCAGTACTTC
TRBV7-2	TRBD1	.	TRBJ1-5	CASSLSGTGGPSNQPQHF	TGTGCCAGCAGCCTCTCCGGGACAGGGGGCCCTAGCAATCAGCCCCAGCATTTT
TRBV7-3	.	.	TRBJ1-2	CASSLNPTLPNYGYTF	TGTGCCAGCAGCTTAAATCCCACATTACCAAACTATGGCTACACCTTC
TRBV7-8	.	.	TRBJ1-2	CASSLVAGNYGYTF	TGTGCCAGCAGCTTAGTGGCAGGGAACTATGGCTACACCTTC
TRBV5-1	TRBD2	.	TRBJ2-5	CASSLTSGPVAQYF	TGCGCCAGCAGCTTGACTAGCGGTCCGGTGGCCCAGTACTTC
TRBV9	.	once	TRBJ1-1	CASSVDRAQNTEAFF	TGTGCCAGCAGCGTAGACAGGGCTCAGAACACTGAAGCTTTCTTT
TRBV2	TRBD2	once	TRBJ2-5	CASPSGGTSGRRPETQYF	TGTGCCAGCCCCTCCGGAGGGACTAGCGGGAGACGGCCAGAGACCCAGTACTTC
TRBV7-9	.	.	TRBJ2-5	CASSPTGVGTQYF	TGTGCCAGCAGCCCGACAGGCGTGGGAACCCAGTACTTC
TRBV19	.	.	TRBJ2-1	CASQVRWATKNEQFF	TGTGCCAGTCAAGTCAGGTGGGCCACGAAAAATGAGCAGTTCTTC
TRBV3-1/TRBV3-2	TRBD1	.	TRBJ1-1	CASSQGDSLEAFF	TGTGCCAGCAGCCAAGGGGACAGCCTTGAAGCTTTCTTT
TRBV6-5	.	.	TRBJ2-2	CASSYGQPNTGELFF	TGTGCCAGCAGTTACGGACAACCGAACACCGGGGAGCTGTTTTTT
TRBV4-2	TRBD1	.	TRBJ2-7	CASSREDRGNYEQYF	TGTGCCAGCAGCCGGGAGGACAGGGGAAATTACGAGCAGTACTTC
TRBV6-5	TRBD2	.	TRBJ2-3	CASSYTSGGVADTQYF	TGTGCCAGCAGTTACACTAGCGGGGGGGTAGCAGATACGCAGTATTTT
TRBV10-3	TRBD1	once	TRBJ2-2	CAIQTNRGRDTGELFF	TGTGCCATCCAGACAAACAGGGGAAGGGACACCGGGGAGCTGTTTTTT
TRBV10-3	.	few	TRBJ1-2	CAISVPPYRANYGYTF	TGTGCCATCAGTGTCCCCCCCTACCGAGCTAACTATGGCTACACCTTC
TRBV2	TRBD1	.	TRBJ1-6	CASETGGRYNSPLHF	TGTGCCAGCGAAACAGGGGGAAGGTATAATTCACCCCTCCACTTT
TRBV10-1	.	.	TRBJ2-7	CASLVRRTYEQYF	TGCGCCAGCCTCGTCCGGCGGACCTACGAGCAGTACTTC
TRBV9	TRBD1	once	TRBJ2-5	CASSQGVADIQETQYF	TGTGCCAGCAGCCAGGGGGTAGCAGACATCCAAGAGACCCAGTACTTC
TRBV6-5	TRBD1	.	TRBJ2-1	CASSLLTGGEHNEQFF	TGTGCCAGCAGTTTATTGACAGGGGGAGAACACAATGAGCAGTTCTTC
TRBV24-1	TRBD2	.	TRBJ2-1	CATSDGRANEQFF	TGTGCCACCAGTGATGGGAGGGCGAATGAGCAGTTCTTC
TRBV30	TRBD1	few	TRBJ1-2	CAWRNGWGQGNSYGYTF	TGTGCCTGGAGAAACGGATGGGGACAGGGAAACTCCTATGGCTACACCTTC
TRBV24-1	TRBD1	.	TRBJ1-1	CATSDPWTGEAFF	TGTGCCACCAGTGATCCCTGGACAGGTGAAGCTTTCTTT